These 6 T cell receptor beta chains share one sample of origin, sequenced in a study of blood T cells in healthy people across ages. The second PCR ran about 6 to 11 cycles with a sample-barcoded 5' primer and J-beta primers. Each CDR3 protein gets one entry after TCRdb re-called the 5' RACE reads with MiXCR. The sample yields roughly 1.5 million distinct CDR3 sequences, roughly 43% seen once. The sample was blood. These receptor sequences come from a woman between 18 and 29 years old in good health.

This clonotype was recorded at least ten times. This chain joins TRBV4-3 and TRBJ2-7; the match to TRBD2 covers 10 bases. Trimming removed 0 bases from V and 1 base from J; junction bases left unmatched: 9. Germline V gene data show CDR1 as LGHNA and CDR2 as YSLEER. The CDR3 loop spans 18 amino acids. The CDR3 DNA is TGCGCCAGCAGCCAAGATCACGCAAGACTAGCGGGTTCCTACGAGCAGTACTTC. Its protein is CASSQDHARLAGSYEQYF.

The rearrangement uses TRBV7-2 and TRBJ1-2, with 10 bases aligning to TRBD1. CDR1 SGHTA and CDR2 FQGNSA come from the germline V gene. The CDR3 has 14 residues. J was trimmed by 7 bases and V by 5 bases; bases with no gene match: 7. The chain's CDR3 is CASSLNRDRGGYTF. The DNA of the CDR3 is TGTGCCAGCAGCCTCAACCGGGACAGGGGTGGCTACACCTTC.

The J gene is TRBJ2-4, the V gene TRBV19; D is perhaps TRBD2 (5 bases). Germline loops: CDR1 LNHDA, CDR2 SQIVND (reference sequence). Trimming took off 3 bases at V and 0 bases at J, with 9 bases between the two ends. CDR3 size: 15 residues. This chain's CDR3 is CASSIPGLAKNIQYF. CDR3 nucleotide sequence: TGTGCCAGTAGTATTCCCGGACTAGCCAAAAACATTCAGTACTTC. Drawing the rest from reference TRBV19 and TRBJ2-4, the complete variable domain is DGGITQSPKYLFRKEGQNVTLSCEQNLNHDAMYWYRQDPGQGLRLIYYSQIVNDFQKGDIAEGYSVSREKKESFPLTVTSAQKNPTAFYLCASSIPGLAKNIQYFGAGTRLSVL.

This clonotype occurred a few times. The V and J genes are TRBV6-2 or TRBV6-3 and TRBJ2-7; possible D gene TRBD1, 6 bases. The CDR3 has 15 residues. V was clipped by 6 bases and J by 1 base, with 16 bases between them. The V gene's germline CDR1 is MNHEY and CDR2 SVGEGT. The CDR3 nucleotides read TGTGCCAGCAGCCGTCCCGGGACACCTTCCTACGAGCAGTACTTC. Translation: CASSRPGTPSYEQYF.

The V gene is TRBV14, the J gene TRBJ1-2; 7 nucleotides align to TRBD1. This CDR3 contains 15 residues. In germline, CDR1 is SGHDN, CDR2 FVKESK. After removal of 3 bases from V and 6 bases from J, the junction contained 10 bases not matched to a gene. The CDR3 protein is CASSHDRVWSDGYTF. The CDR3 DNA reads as TGTGCCAGCAGCCACGACAGGGTGTGGTCGGATGGCTACACCTTC. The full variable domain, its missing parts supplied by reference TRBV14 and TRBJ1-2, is EAGVTQFPSHSVIEKGQTVTLRCDPISGHDNLYWYRRVMGKEIKFLLHFVKESKQDESGMPNNRFLAERTGGTYSTLKVQPAELEDSGVYFCASSHDRVWSDGYTFGSGTRLTVV.

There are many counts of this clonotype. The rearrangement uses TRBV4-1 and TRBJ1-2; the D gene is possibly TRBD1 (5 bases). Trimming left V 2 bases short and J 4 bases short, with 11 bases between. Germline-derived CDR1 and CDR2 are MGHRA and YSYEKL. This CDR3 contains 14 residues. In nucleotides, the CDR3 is TGCGCCAGCAGCCAACTAAGGGGCCCCTATGGCTACACCTTC. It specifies CASSQLRGPYGYTF.